The source of this TCR beta chain is a study of blood T cell repertoires in COVID-19. As processed by the authors: Cell counts per sample came from amplifying reference gene primers. The protocol was immunoSEQ multiplex PCR, while the TCRdb copy is restricted to in-frame clones and leaves out a portion. V and J calls and clone size are those listed in that table; D and trimming were worked out from the DNA. Counted here are some 150,000 clones, approximately 79% occurring once; the ten biggest clones make up over 2.5%. All recovered Cohort 3 donors got two negative PCRs, got clearance, or saw symptom resolution. The V end was cut by 1 base, the J end by 7 bases, with 10 bases between. Per the germline V gene, CDR1 is SGHDN and CDR2 is FVKESK. The CDR3 is made up of 13 amino acids. The sample holds a few counts of this clone.

The receptor's source is a woman aged 45-65 years who had recovered from COVID-19. Sequencing was performed on PBMCs or T cells enriched from blood (not recorded which). J is TRBJ1-1 and V is TRBV14; possibly TRBD1 for D (5 bases). CDR3 in amino acids: CASSQARGSEAFF. CDR3 bases: TGTGCCAGCAGCCAAGCTCGGGGGAGTGAAGCTTTCTTT.